A selection of T cell receptor beta chains follows, all from one sample in a study of T-cell reconstitution after alpha-beta-depleted transplantation in children. Each CDR3 protein is one row after TCRdb ran MiXCR on the PCR reads. The top ten hold around 9.8% of the sample, which has some 300,000 distinct CDR3 sequences, around 7.1% seen once. The source material was peripheral blood, sampled 360 days after TCRalphabeta/CD19-depleted stem cell transplant. These TCRs come from a female patient younger than 10 who had a stem cell transplant for Fanconi anemia, so the T cells may come from the graft donor. The CDR3 runs from the conserved cysteine through the conserved F or W.

TRBJ1-4 TRBV7-4 CASSLARGLFF
TRBJ2-7 TRBV28 CASSYPLPGSGEQYF
TRBJ2-7 TRBV6-1 CASSVTGQQPYEQYF
TRBJ2-1 TRBV20-1 CSARGGGLNEQFF
TRBJ2-4 TRBV6-1 CASSMGPSKNIQYF
TRBJ2-7 TRBV6-1 CASSRAGWDYEQYF
TRBJ1-1 TRBV29-1 CSSPGTANTEAFF
TRBJ2-7 TRBV7-8 CASSRGQGTIYEQYF
TRBJ2-1 TRBV16 CASSQPSLLGNEQFF
TRBJ2-1 TRBV7-8 CASSLGGGSTYNEQFF
TRBJ2-7 TRBV12-3/TRBV12-4 CASSFYLGDSYEQYF
TRBJ1-4 TRBV5-1 CASSLGTGRKEKLFF
TRBJ1-1 TRBV28 CASSFSTEAFF
TRBJ2-7 TRBV29-1 CSALSRIGSVEQYF
TRBJ1-1 TRBV14 CASSQYRGHFTEAFF
TRBJ2-3 TRBV6-1 CASSEGRSGVFGTQYF
TRBJ2-7 TRBV11-2 CASSLGAGNPYEQYF
TRBJ2-5 TRBV20-1 CSAAHRETQYF
TRBJ2-4 TRBV19 CASKSGRVNIQYF
TRBJ2-1 TRBV10-3 CAISWDPDNEQFF
TRBJ1-5 TRBV20-1 CSARDRTGGQQPQHF
TRBJ1-2 TRBV9 CASSEREVRGGYTF
TRBJ2-7 TRBV28 CASSFVAGTYEQYF
TRBJ2-1 TRBV14 CASSHARDISSYNEQFF
TRBJ1-1 TRBV2 CTSFPQLFGRQRNTEAFF
TRBJ2-6 TRBV6-5 CASSYRLAGGPGANVLTF